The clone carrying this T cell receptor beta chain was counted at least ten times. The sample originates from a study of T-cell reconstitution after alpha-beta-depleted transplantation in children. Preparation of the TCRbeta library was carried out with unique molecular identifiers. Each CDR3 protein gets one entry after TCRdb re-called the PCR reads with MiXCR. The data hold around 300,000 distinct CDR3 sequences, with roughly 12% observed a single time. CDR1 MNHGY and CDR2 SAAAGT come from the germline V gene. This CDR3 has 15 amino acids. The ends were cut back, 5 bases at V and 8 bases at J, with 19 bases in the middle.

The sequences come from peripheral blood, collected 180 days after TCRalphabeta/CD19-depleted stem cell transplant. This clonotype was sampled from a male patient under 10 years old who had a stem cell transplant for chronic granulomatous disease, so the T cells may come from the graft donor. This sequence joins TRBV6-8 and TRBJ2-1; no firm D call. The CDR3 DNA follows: TGTGCCAGCAGTCCCGGTACTGGAGATCGGGATGAGCAGTTCTTC. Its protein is CASSPGTGDRDEQFF.